The 7 T cell receptor beta chains below were found in one sample sequenced in a study of spatial heterogeneity in lung cancer. Regarding time point: sample taken at primary tumor resection. General study findings and limits: One measure, the expanded intratumoral alpha and beta TCR count, tracked tumor mutation counts.

TCRdb ran MiXCR on the 5' RACE reads and lists one entry per CDR3 protein. The sample yields about 10,000 distinct CDR3 sequences, approximately 12% seen once. These receptors lack a known antigen. This sample comprised lung tumor tissue, obtained at surgery. These receptors came from a female donor with early-stage non-small cell lung cancer.

Concerning this clonotype: This could be a read error, since a much larger clone is one nucleotide away. The chain combines TRBV19 with TRBJ1-1; D not resolved. CDR1 is LNHDA and CDR2 is SQIVND in the germline V gene (reference sequence). The CDR3 sequence is 13 residues long. DNA of the CDR3: TGTGCCAGTAGTATGGGAGGGTTCACTGACGCTTTCTTT. Translated, it gives CASSMGGFTDAFF.

There are a few counts of this clonotype. The chain uses TRBV6-5 and TRBJ2-1, with 8 bases that match TRBD1. The CDR3 spans 14 residues. The germline V gene encodes CDR1 MNHEY and CDR2 SVGAGI. Losses at the gene ends were 5 bases for V and 5 bases for J; bases not matched to a gene: 5. The CDR3 DNA reads as TGTGCCAGCAGTACCAGGGACAGGAACAATGAGCAGTTCTTC. Translated, it gives CASSTRDRNNEQFF.

By its share, this clonotype is medium-sized. The chain links TRBV3-1 to TRBJ2-1, with TRBD2 identical over 16 bases. V lost 7 bases to trimming and J lost 4 bases; unmatched junction nucleotides: 4. This CDR3 has 16 residues. Germline loops: CDR1 LGHDT, CDR2 YNNKEL (reference sequence). CDR3 sequence: CASKGGLAGGYNEQFF. CDR3 bases: TGTGCCAGCAAAGGGGGACTAGCGGGAGGGTACAATGAGCAGTTCTTC.

This clonotype was recorded many times. The J gene is TRBJ1-6, the V gene TRBV6-2 or TRBV6-3; D is uncertain. The V end lost 2 bases, the J end lost 6 bases, and 5 bases lay between the germline ends. The germline gives CDR1 MNHEY, CDR2 SVGEGT. This CDR3 is 13 amino acids long. The CDR3 is CASSYDANSPLHF. The CDR3 DNA sequence: TGTGCCAGCAGTTACGACGCTAATTCACCCCTCCACTTT.

This clonotype was picked up many times. V gene TRBV5-1 combines with J gene TRBJ2-1; a possible D gene is TRBD1 (7 bases). CDR3 length: 15 residues. The V end lost 4 bases, the J end lost 3 bases, and 14 bases lay between the germline ends. The germline gives CDR1 SGHRS, CDR2 YFSETQ. In nucleotides, the CDR3 is TGCGCCAGCAGCCTGGGGGGACAGAACTACAATGAGCAGTTCTTC. It yields the protein CASSLGGQNYNEQFF.

This clonotype appeared many times. The chain employs TRBV7-9 and TRBJ2-6; no clear D. Germline values: CDR1 SEHNR, CDR2 FQNEAQ (reference sequence). This CDR3 contains 16 residues. V was pared by 4 bases and J by 0 bases, with 10 bases between. CDR3 region: CASSSPGRSGANVLTF. As DNA, the CDR3 is TGTGCCAGCAGCTCCCCCGGGCGCTCTGGGGCCAACGTCCTGACTTTC.

This clonotype has just a few counts. The V gene is TRBV20-1, the J gene TRBJ1-5; tentative D call: TRBD1 (5 bases). V dropped 0 bases and J dropped 5 bases, with 11 bases sitting between them. This CDR3 contains 14 residues. Germline assignment: CDR1 DFQATT and CDR2 SNEGSKA (reference sequence). CDR3 residues: CSARDARGYQPQHF. The CDR3 DNA sequence: TGCAGTGCTAGAGATGCTCGGGGCTATCAGCCCCAGCATTTT.